The 10 T cell receptor beta chains given below trace back to one sample, sequenced in a study of cytomegalovirus exposure and HLA in healthy donors (dated by TCRdb to about 2017). The library was prepared using the immunoSEQ multiplex PCR assay. The multiplex PCR relied on a mix of 60 forward primers for TCR Vbeta segments and 13 reverse primers for TCR Jbeta segments. The table was pulled from immuneACCESS by TCRdb, which kept in-frame rearrangements only. Such tables lose some clones; where checked, under half of the loss comes from unresolved V genes, and the rest has no known cause. Within this sample are under 150,000 clones, with 70% to 80% of them counted one time only. Around 1.9% of the sample goes to the ten largest clones. Sequenced material: PBMCs. All receptors derive from a woman aged 50 to 60 in good health and CMV-seronegative.

The chain couples TRBV11-3 to TRBJ2-7; 9 bases fit TRBD1. Trimming took 5 bases from V and 6 from J; bases not matched to a gene: 8. The germline V gene has CDR1 SGHNT and CDR2 YENEEA. The CDR3 is 14 amino acids. CDR3 amino acids: CASSRSGDRAEQYF. The DNA of the CDR3 is TGTGCCAGCAGCCGATCTGGGGACAGGGCCGAGCAGTACTTC.

CDR3 residues: CASSAQGTSGRLKYF. The CDR3 nucleotides read TGTGCCAGCAGTGCGCAGGGTACTAGCGGGAGGCTCAAGTACTTC. The V call is TRBV2, the J call TRBJ2-7; 12 bases map to TRBD2. This CDR3 region has 15 residues. Trimming cost V 4 bases and J 11 bases; bases outside gene matches: 12. Germline lookup yields CDR1 SNHLY and CDR2 FYNNEI.

This clone was seen only once. The genes are TRBV6-6 and TRBJ2-3; D remains ambiguous. Germline CDR1 and CDR2: MNHNY and SVGAGI (reference sequence). The V end was cut by 6 bases, the J end by 0 bases, with 4 bases between. This CDR3 contains 12 residues. The CDR3 here is CASSVSTDTQYF. CDR3 in DNA: TGTGCCAGCAGCGTAAGCACAGATACGCAGTATTTT.

The CDR3 loop is CASSVRTSGLRGELFF. The CDR3 DNA reads TGTGCCAGCAGCGTCCGGACTAGCGGATTGCGCGGGGAGCTGTTTTTT. The chain is built from TRBV9 and TRBJ2-2, with 10 bases matching TRBD2. From germline, CDR1 is SGDLS and CDR2 YYNGEE. Losses at the gene ends were 2 bases for V and 7 bases for J; bases not matched to a gene: 8. The CDR3 runs to 16 residues.

CDR3 protein: CASSEGGSPLHF. The CDR3, as DNA: TGTGCCAGCAGTGAAGGGGGCTCACCCCTCCACTTT. The rearrangement uses TRBV6-1 and TRBJ1-6; possibly TRBD1 for D (5 bases). The CDR3 runs 12 residues. Per germline, CDR1 MNHNS and CDR2 SASEGT. V shed 1 base and J shed 10 bases, with 5 bases lying between them.

The CDR3 DNA sequence: TGTGCCAGCAGTTTGGTCTACAGGGGGCTAAGGAACACTGAAGCTTTCTTT. Its protein is CASSLVYRGLRNTEAFF. The V and J genes are TRBV28 and TRBJ1-1, with 9 positions matching TRBD1. The germline V gene encodes CDR1 MDHEN and CDR2 SYDVKM. Germline trimming cut 3 bases from V and 1 base from J; bases unmatched to any gene: 9. The CDR3 loop spans 17 amino acids.

The chain couples TRBV7-6 to TRBJ2-5, with TRBD2 matching 7 bases. There are 13 residues in the CDR3. The trim removed 7 bases at V and 2 bases at J, leaving 4 bases unmatched. Per the germline V gene, CDR1 is SGHVS and CDR2 is FNYEAQ. As DNA, the CDR3 is TGTGCCAGCAATGGGGGGGTTCAAGAGACCCAGTACTTC. Its protein is CASNGGVQETQYF.

This chain joins TRBV9 and TRBJ2-1; 11 nucleotides match TRBD2. V lost 0 bases, J lost 4 bases, and 3 bases stayed unmatched. This CDR3 spans 16 amino acids. Germline V gene data show CDR1 as SGDLS and CDR2 as YYNGEE. This CDR3 is CASSVAGTSGYNEQFF. In nucleotides, the CDR3 is TGTGCCAGCAGCGTAGCTGGGACTAGCGGATACAATGAGCAGTTCTTC.

The V call is TRBV25-1, the J call TRBJ1-2, with D unclear. Germline V gene sequence: CDR1 MGHDK, CDR2 SYGVNS. Trimming removed 5 bases at V and 5 bases at J, with 9 bases between. This CDR3 has 12 residues. CDR3 nucleotide sequence: TGTGCCAGCAGTTTGATCGGTTATGGCTACACCTTC. Translating it yields CASSLIGYGYTF.

CDR3 nucleotide sequence: TGTGCCAGCTCTCCCGGCCCGTTACAGGGTGGTGAGCAGTTCTTC. Translating it yields CASSPGPLQGGEQFF. The chain links TRBV6-5 to TRBJ2-1; D perhaps matches TRBD1 (6 bases). V dropped 8 bases and J dropped 9 bases, with 23 bases sitting between them. In germline, CDR1 is MNHEY, CDR2 SVGAGI. CDR3 size: 15 residues.